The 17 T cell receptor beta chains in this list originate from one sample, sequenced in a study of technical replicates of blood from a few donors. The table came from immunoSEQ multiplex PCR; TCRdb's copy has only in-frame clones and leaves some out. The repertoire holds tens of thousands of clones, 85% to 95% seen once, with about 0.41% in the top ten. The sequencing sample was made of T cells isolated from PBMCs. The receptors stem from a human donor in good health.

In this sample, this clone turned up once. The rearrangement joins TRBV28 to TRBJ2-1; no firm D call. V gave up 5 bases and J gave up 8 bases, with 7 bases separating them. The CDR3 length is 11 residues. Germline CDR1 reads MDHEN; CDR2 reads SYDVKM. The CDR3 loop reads CASSPHYEQFF. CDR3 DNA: TGTGCCAGCAGTCCGCACTATGAGCAGTTCTTC.

CDR3 amino acids: CASSAERTSTDTQYF. For the CDR3, the DNA is TGTGCCAGCAGTGCTGAGCGGACTAGCACAGATACGCAGTATTTT. The rearrangement joins TRBV2 to TRBJ2-3, with D possibly matching TRBD2 (5 bases). CDR1 and CDR2 from the germline V gene are SNHLY and FYNNEI. The V gene lost 4 bases and the J gene lost 0 bases, with 11 bases spanning the gap. The length of the CDR3 is 15 residues.

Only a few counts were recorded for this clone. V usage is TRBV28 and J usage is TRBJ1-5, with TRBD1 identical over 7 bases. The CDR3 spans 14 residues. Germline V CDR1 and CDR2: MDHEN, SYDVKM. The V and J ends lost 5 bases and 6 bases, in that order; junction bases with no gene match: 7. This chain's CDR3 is CASSHDREVQPQHF. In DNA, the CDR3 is TGTGCCAGCAGTCACGACAGGGAGGTTCAGCCCCAGCATTTT.

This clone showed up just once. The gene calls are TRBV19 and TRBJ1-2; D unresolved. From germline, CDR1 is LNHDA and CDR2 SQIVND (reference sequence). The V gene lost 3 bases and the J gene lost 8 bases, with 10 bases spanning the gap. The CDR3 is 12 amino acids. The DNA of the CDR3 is TGTGCCAGTAGTATCGTCTCGGGAGGCTACACCTTC. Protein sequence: CASSIVSGGYTF.

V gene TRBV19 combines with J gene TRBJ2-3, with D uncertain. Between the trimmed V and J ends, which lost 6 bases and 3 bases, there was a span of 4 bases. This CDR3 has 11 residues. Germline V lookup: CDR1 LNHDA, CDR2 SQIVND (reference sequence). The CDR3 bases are TGTGCCAGTAGGAGTACAGATACGCAGTATTTT. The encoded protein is CASRSTDTQYF. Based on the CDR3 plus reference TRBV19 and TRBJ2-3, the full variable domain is DGGITQSPKYLFRKEGQNVTLSCEQNLNHDAMYWYRQDPGQGLRLIYYSQIVNDFQKGDIAEGYSVSREKKESFPLTVTSAQKNPTAFYLCASRSTDTQYFGPGTRLTVL.

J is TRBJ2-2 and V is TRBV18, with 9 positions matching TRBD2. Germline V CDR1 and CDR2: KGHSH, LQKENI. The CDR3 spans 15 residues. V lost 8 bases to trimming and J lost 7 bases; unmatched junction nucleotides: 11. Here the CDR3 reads CASPGSGSSIGELFF. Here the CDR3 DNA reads TGTGCCAGCCCTGGTAGCGGGAGTTCAATCGGGGAGCTGTTTTTT.

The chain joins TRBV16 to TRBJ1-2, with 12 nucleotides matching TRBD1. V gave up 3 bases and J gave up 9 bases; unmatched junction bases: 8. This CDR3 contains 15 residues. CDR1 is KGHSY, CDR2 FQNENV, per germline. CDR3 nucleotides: TGTGCCAGCAGCCATAAACCCGGGACAGGGGGCAGCTACACCTTC. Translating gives CASSHKPGTGGSYTF.

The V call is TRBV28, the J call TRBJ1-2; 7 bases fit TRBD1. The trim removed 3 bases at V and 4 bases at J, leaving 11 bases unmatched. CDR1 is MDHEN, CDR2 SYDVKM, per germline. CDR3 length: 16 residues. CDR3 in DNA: TGTGCCAGCAGTTTGACTCGGACAGGAGAACCCTATGGCTACACCTTC. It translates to CASSLTRTGEPYGYTF.

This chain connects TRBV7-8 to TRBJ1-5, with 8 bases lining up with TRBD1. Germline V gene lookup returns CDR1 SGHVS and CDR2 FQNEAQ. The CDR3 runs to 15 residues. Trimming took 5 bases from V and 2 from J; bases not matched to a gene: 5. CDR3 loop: CASSRTGGGNQPQHF. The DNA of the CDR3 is TGTGCCAGCAGCCGAACAGGGGGGGGCAATCAGCCCCAGCATTTT.

CDR3 protein: CSVGSSSDNEQFF. CDR3 bases: TGCAGCGTTGGTTCTAGCAGCGACAATGAGCAGTTCTTC. The chain couples TRBV29-1 to TRBJ2-1; D may be TRBD2 (5 bases). Trimming removed 4 bases from V and 5 bases from J, with 12 bases in between. This CDR3 has 13 residues. Germline-derived CDR1 and CDR2 are SQVTM and ANQGSEA.

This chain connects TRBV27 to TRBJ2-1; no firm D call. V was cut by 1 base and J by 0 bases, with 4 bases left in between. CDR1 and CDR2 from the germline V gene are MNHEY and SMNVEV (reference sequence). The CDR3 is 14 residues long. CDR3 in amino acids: CASSLYNSYNEQFF. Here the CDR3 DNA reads TGTGCCAGCAGTTTATACAACTCCTACAATGAGCAGTTCTTC.

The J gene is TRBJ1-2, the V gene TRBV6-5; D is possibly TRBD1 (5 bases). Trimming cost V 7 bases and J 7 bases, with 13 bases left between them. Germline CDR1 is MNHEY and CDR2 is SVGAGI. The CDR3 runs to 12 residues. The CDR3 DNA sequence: TGTGCCAGCACTCTAGGGGTTGGTGGCTACACCTTC. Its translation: CASTLGVGGYTF.

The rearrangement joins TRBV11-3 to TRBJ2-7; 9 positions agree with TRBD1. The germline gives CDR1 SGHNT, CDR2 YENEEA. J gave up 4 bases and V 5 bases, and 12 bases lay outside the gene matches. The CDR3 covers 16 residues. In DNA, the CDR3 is TGTGCCAGCAGCCAAGCAGGGGGACAGGGTGGGTACGAGCAGTACTTC. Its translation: CASSQAGGQGGYEQYF. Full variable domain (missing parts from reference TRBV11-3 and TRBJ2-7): EAGVVQSPRYKIIEKKQPVAFWCNPISGHNTLYWYLQNLGQGPELLIRYENEEAVDDSQLPKDRFSAERLKGVDSTLKIQPAELGDSAVYLCASSQAGGQGGYEQYFGPGTRLTVT.

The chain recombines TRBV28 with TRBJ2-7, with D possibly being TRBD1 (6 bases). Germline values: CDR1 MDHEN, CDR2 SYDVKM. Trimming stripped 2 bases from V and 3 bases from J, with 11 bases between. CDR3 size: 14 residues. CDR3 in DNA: TGTGCCAGCAGTTTAAACAGGGAATACTACGAGCAGTACTTC. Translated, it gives CASSLNREYYEQYF.

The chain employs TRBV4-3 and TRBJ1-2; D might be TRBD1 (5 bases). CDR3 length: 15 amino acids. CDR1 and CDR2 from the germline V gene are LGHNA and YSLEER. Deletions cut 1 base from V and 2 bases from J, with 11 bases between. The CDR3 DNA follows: TGCGCCAGCAGCCAAGTCATGACAGAGAACTATGGCTACACCTTC. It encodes CASSQVMTENYGYTF.

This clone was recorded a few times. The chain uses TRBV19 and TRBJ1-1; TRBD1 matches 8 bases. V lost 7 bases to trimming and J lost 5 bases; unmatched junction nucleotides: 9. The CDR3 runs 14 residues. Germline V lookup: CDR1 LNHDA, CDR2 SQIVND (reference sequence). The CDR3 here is CASMRRQGATEAFF. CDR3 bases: TGTGCCAGTATGCGTAGGCAGGGGGCGACTGAAGCTTTCTTT.

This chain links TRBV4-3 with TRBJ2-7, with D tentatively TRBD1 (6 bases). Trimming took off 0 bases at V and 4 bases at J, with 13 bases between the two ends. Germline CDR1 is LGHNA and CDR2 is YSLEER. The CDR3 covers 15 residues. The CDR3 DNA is TGCGCCAGCAGCCAAGAGGGTTGGGGGCCTTACGAGCAGTACTTC. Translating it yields CASSQEGWGPYEQYF.